This TCR beta chain is drawn from a study of T cells after yellow fever vaccination. TCR cDNA was made by 5'RACE template switching, adding a universal primer site and UMIs. Each CDR3 protein is one row after TCRdb ran MiXCR on the 5' RACE reads. The table shows a few hundred thousand distinct CDR3 sequences, with about 3% occurring only once. The CDR3 has 15 amino acids. V lost 0 bases, J lost 6 bases, and 14 bases lay in between. Germline CDR1 MGHRA, CDR2 YSYEKL. Study-level points and caveats: Researchers cautioned that FACS-sorted repertoires could harbor abundant clonotypes contaminating from the bulk population. After the booster, roughly 96% of CD4 and more than 75% of CD8 primary-response clones were re-detected. Just a small share of clonotypes turned up in the CD4 compartment as well as the CD8 compartment.

This clonotype was counted between two and nine times. What it binds is unknown. The receptor comes from a man aged 18 to 30 who received the YFV17D yellow fever vaccine. The V and J genes are TRBV4-1 and TRBJ1-2; a weak D match, TRBD1 (5 bases). The starting material was CD4+ T cells sorted from PBMCs, obtained 10 days after the yellow fever booster vaccination. The CDR3 sequence is CASSQEGRGTDGYTF. The CDR3 nucleotides are TGCGCCAGCAGCCAAGAAGGACGAGGGACTGATGGCTACACCTTC.